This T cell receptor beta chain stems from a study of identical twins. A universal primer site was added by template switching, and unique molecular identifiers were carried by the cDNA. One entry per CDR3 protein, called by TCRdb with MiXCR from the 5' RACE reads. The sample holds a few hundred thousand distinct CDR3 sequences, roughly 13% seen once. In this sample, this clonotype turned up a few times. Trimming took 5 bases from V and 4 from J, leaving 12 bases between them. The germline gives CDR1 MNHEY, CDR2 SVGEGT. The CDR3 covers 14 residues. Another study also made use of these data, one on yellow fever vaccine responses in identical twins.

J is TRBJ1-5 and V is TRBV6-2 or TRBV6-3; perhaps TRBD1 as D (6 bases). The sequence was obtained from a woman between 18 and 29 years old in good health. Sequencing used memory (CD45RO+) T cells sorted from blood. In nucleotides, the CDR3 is TGTGCCAGCAGTGCCGGGACAATTAATCAGCCCCAGCATTTT. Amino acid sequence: CASSAGTINQPQHF.